The T cell receptor (beta chain) described here comes from a study of esophageal squamous cell carcinoma under preoperative chemotherapy. As for the study in general: TCR repertoires were profiled from both peripheral blood T cells and tumor-infiltrating lymphocytes.

Described time point: before preoperative PTX-NDP chemotherapy. Preoperative chemotherapy with paclitaxel-nedaplatin was given to patients before surgery. Study findings and constraints: Tumor-infiltrating lymphocytes showed no significant post-chemotherapy TCR diversity increase, unlike peripheral T cells.

Worth noting for this clonotype: As yet, its antigen is unknown. Germline is not matched at one junction end, which may reflect a read error.

MiXCR, run by TCRdb on the PCR reads, gives a single entry per CDR3 protein. The top ten hold approximately 16% of the sample, which has around 12,000 distinct CDR3 sequences, roughly half seen once. CDR1 and CDR2 (germline): MNHNS, SASEGT. This CDR3 region has 17 residues. The specimen was taken from a patient given preoperative chemotherapy. The clonotype originates from a human donor with esophageal squamous cell carcinoma. The donor label of this sample is uncertain. The chain couples TRBV6-1 to TRBJ2-3; 7 bases are a match to TRBD2. CDR3 region: CASSAGGGGRATDTQYF. CDR3 DNA sequence: TGTGCCAGCAGTGCGGGTGGGGGGGGGAGAGCCACAGATACGCAGTATTTC.